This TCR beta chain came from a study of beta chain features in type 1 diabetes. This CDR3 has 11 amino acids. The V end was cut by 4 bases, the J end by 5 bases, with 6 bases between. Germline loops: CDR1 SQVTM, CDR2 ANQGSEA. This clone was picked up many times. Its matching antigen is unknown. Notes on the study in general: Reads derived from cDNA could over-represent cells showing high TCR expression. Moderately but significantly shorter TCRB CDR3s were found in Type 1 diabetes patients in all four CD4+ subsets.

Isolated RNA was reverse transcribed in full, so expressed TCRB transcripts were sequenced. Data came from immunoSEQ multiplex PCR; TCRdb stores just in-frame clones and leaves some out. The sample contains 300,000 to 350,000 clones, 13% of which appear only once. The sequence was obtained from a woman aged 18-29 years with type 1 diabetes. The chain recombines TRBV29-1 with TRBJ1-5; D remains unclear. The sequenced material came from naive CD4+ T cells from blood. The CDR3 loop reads CSVGPDQPQHF. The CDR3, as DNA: TGCAGCGTTGGTCCTGATCAGCCCCAGCATTTT.